This TCR beta chain was captured by sequencing in a study of T cell repertoires in cytomegalovirus infection. Turning to the study itself: Matching HLA type, along with CMV infection, was indicated by public TCR beta signatures.

This clonotype was found a few times. The target antigen is unknown. MiXCR, run by TCRdb on the reads, gives a single entry per CDR3 protein. In the table there are 740,000 or so distinct CDR3 sequences, 35% to 40% of which are singletons. Study-level results: Identification of carriers of CMV plus the relevant HLA was performed using cumulative public TCR beta family frequency. Ex vivo, HLA-C-restricted CMV-specific TCR beta clonotypes prevailed over the rest of the response.

This CDR3 is built from 15 residues. The V gene's germline CDR1 is MNHEY and CDR2 SVGEGT. The V end was cut by 11 bases, the J end by 0 bases, with 17 bases between. The sequence derives from a human donor in good health (CMV status not recorded). Some clones in this sample may be carry-over from other donors' samples. The J gene is TRBJ1-3, the V gene TRBV6-2 or TRBV6-3; D is ambiguous. The specimen was PBMCs. Here the CDR3 DNA reads TGTGCCGCCTACCCTGGTTTGACCTCTGGAAACACCATATATTTT. Protein product: CAAYPGLTSGNTIYF.